This T cell receptor beta chain was documented in a study of blood T cell repertoires in COVID-19. Sequencing was performed with immunoSEQ multiplex PCR; in TCRdb, only in-frame clones are kept and a portion is missing. The sample holds about 160,000 clones, 80% to 90% seen once. The germline gives CDR1 LGHDT, CDR2 YNNKEL (reference sequence). This CDR3 region has 14 residues. V lost 4 bases and J 7 bases, leaving 16 bases between the germline ends. The V and J genes are TRBV3-1 (or the pseudogene TRBV3-2) and TRBJ1-1; perhaps TRBD1 as D (6 bases). The source material was peripheral blood. The TCR was taken from a middle-aged man with acute or convalescent COVID-19. This CDR3 is CASSPTLGAGEAFF. The DNA of the CDR3 is TGTGCCAGCAGCCCAACCCTGGGGGCAGGTGAAGCTTTCTTT.